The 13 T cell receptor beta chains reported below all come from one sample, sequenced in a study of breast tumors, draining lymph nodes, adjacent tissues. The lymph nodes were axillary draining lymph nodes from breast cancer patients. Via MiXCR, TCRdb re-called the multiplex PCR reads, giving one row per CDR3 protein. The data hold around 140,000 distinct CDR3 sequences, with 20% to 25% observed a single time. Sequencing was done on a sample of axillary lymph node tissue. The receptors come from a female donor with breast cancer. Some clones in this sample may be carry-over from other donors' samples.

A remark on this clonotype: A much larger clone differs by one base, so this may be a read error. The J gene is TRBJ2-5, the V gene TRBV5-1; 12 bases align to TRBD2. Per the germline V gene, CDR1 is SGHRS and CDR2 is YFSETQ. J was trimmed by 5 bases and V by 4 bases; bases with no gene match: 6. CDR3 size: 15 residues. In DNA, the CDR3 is TGCGCCAGCAGCGCTAGCGGGAGGGCCCTCGAGACCCAGTACTTC. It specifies CASSASGRALETQYF.

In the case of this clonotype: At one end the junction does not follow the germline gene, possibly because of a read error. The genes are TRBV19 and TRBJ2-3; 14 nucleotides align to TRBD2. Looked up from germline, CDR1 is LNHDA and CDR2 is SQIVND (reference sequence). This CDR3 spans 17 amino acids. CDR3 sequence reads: CASSIRTSGRTTDRQYF. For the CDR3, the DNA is TGTGCCAGTAGTATTCGGACTAGCGGGAGGACCACAGATAGGCAGTATTTT.

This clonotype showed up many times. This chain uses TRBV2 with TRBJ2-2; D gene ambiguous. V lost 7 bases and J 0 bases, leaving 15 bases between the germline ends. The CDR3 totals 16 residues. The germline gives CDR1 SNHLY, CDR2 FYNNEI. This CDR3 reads CASTPSPATNTGELFF. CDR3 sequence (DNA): TGTGCCAGCACTCCCAGTCCGGCCACGAACACCGGGGAGCTGTTTTTT.

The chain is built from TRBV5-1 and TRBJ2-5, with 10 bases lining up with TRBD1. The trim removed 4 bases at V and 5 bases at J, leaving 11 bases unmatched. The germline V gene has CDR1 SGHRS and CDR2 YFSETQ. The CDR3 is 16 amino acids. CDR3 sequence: CASSRVLTGGSETQYF. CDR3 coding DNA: TGCGCCAGCAGCCGGGTTTTGACAGGGGGCTCTGAGACCCAGTACTTC. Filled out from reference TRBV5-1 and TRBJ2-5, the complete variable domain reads KAGVTQTPRYLIKTRGQQVTLSCSPISGHRSVSWYQQTPGQGLQFLFEYFSETQRNKGNFPGRFSGRQFSNSRSEMNVSTLELGDSALYLCASSRVLTGGSETQYFGPGTRLLVL.

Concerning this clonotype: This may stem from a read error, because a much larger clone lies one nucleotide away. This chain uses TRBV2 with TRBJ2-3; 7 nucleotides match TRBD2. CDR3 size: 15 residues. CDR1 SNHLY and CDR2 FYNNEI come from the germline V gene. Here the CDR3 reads CAGSQLASGTDTQYF. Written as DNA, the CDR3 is TGTGCCGGCAGTCAACTAGCGTCTGGCACAGATACGCAGTATTTT.

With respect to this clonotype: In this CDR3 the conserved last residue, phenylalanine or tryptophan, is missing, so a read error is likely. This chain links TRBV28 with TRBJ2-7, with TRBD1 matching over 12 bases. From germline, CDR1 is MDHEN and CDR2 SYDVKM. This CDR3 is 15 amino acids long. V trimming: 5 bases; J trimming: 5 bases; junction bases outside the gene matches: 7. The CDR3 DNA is TGTGCCAGCAGTCCTGCGGGACAGGGGGCACACGAGCAGTACTTG. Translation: CASSPAGQGAHEQYL.

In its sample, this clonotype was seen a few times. In DNA, the CDR3 is TGTGCCAGCAGCACCGGGACGGACTTTACAGGGACCCAGTACTTC. It is translated as CASSTGTDFTGTQYF. The V call is TRBV11-3, the J call TRBJ2-5; D is possibly TRBD1 or TRBD2 (5 bases each). Trimming stripped 5 bases from V and 7 bases from J, with 20 bases between. The CDR3 is 15 residues long. Germline values: CDR1 SGHNT, CDR2 YENEEA.

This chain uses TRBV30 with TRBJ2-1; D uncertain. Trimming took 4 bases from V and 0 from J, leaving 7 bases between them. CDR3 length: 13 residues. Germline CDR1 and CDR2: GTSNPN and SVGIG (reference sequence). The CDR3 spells CAWTRSSYNEQFF. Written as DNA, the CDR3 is TGTGCCTGGACTAGAAGCTCCTACAATGAGCAGTTCTTC.

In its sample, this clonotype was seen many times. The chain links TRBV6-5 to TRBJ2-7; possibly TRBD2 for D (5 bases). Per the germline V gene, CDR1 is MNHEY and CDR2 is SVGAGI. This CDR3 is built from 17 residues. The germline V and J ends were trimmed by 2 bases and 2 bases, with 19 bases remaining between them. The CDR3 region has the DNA TGTGCCAGCAGTTACGACACCCCGGGGATAAATACCTACGAGCAGTACTTC. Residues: CASSYDTPGINTYEQYF.

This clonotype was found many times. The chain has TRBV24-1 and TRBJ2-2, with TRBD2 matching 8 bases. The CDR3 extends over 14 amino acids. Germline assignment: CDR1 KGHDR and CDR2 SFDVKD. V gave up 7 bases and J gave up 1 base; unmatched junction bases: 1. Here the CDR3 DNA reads TGTGCCACCAGCGGGGGGGGGAACACCGGGGAGCTGTTTTTT. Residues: CATSGGGNTGELFF.

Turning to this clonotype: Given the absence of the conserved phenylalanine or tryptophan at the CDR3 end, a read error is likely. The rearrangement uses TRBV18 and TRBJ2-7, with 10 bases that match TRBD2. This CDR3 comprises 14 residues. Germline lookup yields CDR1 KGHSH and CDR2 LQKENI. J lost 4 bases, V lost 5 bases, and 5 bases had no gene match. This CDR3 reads CASSSSGSSYEQYC. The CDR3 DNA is TGTGCCAGCTCATCTAGCGGGAGTTCTTACGAGCAGTACTGC.

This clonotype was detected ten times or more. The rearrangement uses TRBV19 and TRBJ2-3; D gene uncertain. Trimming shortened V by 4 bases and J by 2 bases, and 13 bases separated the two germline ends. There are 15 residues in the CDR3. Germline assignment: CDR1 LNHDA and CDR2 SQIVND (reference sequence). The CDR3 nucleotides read TGTGCCAGTAGTACCCCTAGGACGGTCACAGATACGCAGTATTTT. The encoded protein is CASSTPRTVTDTQYF.

The CDR3 nucleotides read TGTGCCAGCTCACCACTAGCGGGAGCTGAGCAGTTCTTC. It specifies CASSPLAGAEQFF. The rearrangement joins TRBV18 to TRBJ2-1; the match to TRBD2 covers 9 bases. Germline loops: CDR1 KGHSH, CDR2 LQKENI. J gave up 9 bases and V 1 base, and 1 base lay outside the gene matches. This CDR3 is built from 13 residues. Combining the CDR3 with reference TRBV18 and TRBJ2-1 gives the whole variable domain NAGVMQNPRHLVRRRGQEARLRCSPMKGHSHVYWYRQLPEEGLKFMVYLQKENIIDESGMPKERFSAEFPKEGPSILRIQQVVRGDSAAYFCASSPLAGAEQFFGPGTRLTVL.